This T cell receptor beta chain stems from a study of blood T cell repertoires in COVID-19. Across the study: There were acute and convalescent COVID-19 samples, and they came from the United States, Italy and Spain.

Study members were between about 18 and 95 years old and lived in roughly 24 US regions. Assignments of participants to cohorts depended upon their own reported clinical history. Before being deemed recovered, Cohort 3 donors had two negative PCRs, clearance, or symptom resolution. Repertoires were generated with immunoSEQ multiplex PCR, while TCRdb's copy carries only in-frame clones and drops some. Among under 200,000 clones listed, about 90% were seen once. The CDR3 has 15 residues. Specimen: PBMCs or T cells enriched from blood (not recorded which). The TCR sequence derives from a woman between 45 and 65 years old who had recovered from COVID-19. The chain joins TRBV21-1 to TRBJ2-7; the table's D call, TRBD1, has no DNA check behind it. TRBV21-1 represents a pseudogene. CDR3 sequence reads: CASSKGRQGANEQYF. CDR3 coding DNA: TGTGCCAGCAGCAAAGGAAGGCAGGGGGCGAACGAGCAGTACTTC.